This TCR beta chain came from a study of T cell responses to AZD1222 COVID-19 vaccine. General study findings and limits: It should be noted that donors were predominantly white British and more often female, and clonal diversity was possibly underestimated.

After removal of 2 bases from V and 0 bases from J, the junction contained 7 bases not matched to a gene. The germline V gene encodes CDR1 SGDLS and CDR2 YYNGEE. This CDR3 spans 18 amino acids. Only in-frame clones appear in the TCRdb table, and some are missing; sequencing was by immunoSEQ multiplex PCR. The sample consists of about 130,000 clones, 80% to 90% of them appearing once. Notes on this clone: Its antigen is undetermined.

The specimen comprised peripheral blood, sampled 28 days after the second AZD1222 dose. This sequence joins TRBV9 and TRBJ2-6; the match to TRBD1 covers 8 bases. The receptor was derived from an adult who received the AZD1222 COVID-19 vaccine. Written as DNA, the CDR3 is TGTGCCAGCAGCGTGATTACAGGGGGAGGCTCTGGGGCCAACGTCCTGACTTTC. It yields the protein CASSVITGGGSGANVLTF.